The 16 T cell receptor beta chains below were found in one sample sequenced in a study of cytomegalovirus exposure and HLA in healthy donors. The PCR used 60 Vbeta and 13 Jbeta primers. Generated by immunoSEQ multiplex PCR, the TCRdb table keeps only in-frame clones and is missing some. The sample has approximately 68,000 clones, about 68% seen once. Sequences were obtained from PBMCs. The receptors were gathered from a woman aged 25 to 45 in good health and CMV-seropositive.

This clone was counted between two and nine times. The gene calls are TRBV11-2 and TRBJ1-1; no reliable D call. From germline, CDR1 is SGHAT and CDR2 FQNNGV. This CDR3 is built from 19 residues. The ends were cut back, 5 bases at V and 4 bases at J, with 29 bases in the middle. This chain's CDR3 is CASSARRRESTRRATEAFF. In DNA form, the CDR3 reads TGTGCCAGCAGCGCTAGGCGTAGGGAGTCAACCCGGAGGGCCACTGAAGCTTTCTTT.

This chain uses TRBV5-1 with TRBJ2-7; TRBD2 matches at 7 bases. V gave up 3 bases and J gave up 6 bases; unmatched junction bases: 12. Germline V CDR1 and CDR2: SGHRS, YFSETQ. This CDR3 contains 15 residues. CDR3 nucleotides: TGCGCCAGCAGCTCGGACGTGGGAGGGCTTGGCGAGCAGTACTTC. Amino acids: CASSSDVGGLGEQYF.

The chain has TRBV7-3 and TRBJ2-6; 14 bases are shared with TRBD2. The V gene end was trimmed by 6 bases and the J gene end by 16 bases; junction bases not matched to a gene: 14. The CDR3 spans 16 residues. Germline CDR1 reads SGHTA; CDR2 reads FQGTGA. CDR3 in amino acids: CASSPRPGLAGANLTF. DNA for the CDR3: TGTGCCAGCAGTCCAAGGCCGGGACTAGCGGGAGCCAATCTGACTTTC.

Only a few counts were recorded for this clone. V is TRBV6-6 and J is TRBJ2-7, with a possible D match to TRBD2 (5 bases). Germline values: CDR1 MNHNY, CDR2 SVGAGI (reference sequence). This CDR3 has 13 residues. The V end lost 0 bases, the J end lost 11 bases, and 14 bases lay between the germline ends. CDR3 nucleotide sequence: TGTGCCAGCAGTTACTCTGCGGGCGGTCGGGAGTACTTC. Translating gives CASSYSAGGREYF.

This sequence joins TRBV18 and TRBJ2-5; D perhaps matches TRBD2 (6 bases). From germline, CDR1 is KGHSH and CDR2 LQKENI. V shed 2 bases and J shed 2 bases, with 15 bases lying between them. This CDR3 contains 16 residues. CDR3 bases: TGTGCCAGCTCACCAGCGGCTAGCGTTACGCAAGAGACCCAGTACTTC. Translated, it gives CASSPAASVTQETQYF.

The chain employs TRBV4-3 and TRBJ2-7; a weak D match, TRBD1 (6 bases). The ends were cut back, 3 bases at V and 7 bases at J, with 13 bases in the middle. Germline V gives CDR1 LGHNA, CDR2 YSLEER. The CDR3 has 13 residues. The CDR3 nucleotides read TGCGCCAGCAGCCAGTCCACAGGGTTAGAGCAGTACTTC. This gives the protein CASSQSTGLEQYF.

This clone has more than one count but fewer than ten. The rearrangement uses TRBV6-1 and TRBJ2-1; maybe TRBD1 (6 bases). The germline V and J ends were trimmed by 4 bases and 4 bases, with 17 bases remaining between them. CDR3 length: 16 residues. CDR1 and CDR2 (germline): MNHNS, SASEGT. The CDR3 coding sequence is TGTGCCAGCAGTGGATTTGACAGGCATAAATACAATGAGCAGTTCTTC. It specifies CASSGFDRHKYNEQFF.

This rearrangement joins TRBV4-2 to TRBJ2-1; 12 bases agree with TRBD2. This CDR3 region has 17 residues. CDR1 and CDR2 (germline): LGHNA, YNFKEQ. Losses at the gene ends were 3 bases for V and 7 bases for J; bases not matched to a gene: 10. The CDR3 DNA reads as TGTGCCAGCAGCCACCTAGCGGGAGGGCCCTCGGGAAATGAGCAGTTCTTC. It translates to CASSHLAGGPSGNEQFF.

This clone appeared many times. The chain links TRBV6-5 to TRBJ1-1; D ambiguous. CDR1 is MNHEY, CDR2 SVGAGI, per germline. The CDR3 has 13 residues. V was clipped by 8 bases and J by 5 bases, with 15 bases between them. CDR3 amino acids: CASGRGSGTEAFF. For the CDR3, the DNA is TGTGCCAGCGGGCGCGGGAGCGGGACTGAAGCTTTCTTT.

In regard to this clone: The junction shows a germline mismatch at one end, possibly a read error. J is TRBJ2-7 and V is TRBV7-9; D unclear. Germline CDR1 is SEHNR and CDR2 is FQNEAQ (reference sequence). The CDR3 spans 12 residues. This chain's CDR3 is CSSSFILYEQYF. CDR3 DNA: TGTTCCAGCAGCTTCATACTCTACGAGCAGTACTTC.

The CDR3 sequence: CASSSTGLFNQPQHF. The CDR3 region has the DNA TGTGCCAGCAGTTCCACAGGGCTCTTCAATCAGCCCCAGCATTTT. V is TRBV28 and J is TRBJ1-5; a possible D gene is TRBD1 (6 bases). This CDR3 spans 15 amino acids. Germline assignment: CDR1 MDHEN and CDR2 SYDVKM. Trimming shortened V by 4 bases and J by 3 bases, and 13 bases separated the two germline ends.

CDR3 in amino acids: CASSPTSGRELEQYF. The DNA for the CDR3 is TGTGCCAGCAGCCCGACTAGCGGGCGGGAACTCGAGCAGTACTTC. The rearrangement links TRBV7-9 to TRBJ2-7, with 10 bases aligning to TRBD2. Per germline, CDR1 SEHNR and CDR2 FQNEAQ (reference sequence). The CDR3 totals 15 residues. J gave up 6 bases and V 5 bases, and 10 bases lay outside the gene matches.

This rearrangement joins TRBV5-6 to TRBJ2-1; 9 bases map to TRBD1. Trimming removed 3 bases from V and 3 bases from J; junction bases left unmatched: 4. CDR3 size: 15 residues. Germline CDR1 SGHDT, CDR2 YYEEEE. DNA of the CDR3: TGTGCCAGCAGCTCCGGGACAGGGAGCTACAATGAGCAGTTCTTC. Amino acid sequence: CASSSGTGSYNEQFF.

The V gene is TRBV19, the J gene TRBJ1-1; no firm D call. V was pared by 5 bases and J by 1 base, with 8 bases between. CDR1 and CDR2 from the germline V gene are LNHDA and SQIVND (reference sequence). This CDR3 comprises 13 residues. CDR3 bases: TGTGCCAGTAGTTTTGGCAGGAACACTGAAGCTTTCTTT. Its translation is CASSFGRNTEAFF.

The CDR3 nucleotides read TGCGCCAGCAGCCAAGAATCCATCACAGATACGCAGTATTTT. Its protein is CASSQESITDTQYF. This sequence joins TRBV4-3 and TRBJ2-3; D unresolved. CDR1 is LGHNA, CDR2 YSLEER, per germline. This CDR3 comprises 14 residues. Trimming removed 0 bases at V and 2 bases at J, with 6 bases between.

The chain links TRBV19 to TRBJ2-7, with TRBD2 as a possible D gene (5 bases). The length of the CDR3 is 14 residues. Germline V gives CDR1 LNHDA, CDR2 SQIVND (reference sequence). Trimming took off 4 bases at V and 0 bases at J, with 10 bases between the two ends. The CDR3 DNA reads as TGTGCCAGTAGTAGCTTGAGGGACTCCTACGAGCAGTACTTC. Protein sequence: CASSSLRDSYEQYF.